Shown below are 26 T cell receptor beta chains from a single sample sequenced in a study of Ad26.COV2.S vaccination and SARS-CoV-2 variants. Sequenced by immunoSEQ multiplex PCR; TCRdb stores in-frame clones only, minus some. The repertoire holds 290,000 or so clones, approximately 87% seen once, with about 3.1% in the top ten. Treatment meaning: roughly 19 received Ad26.COV2.S at low or high dose, single or two shots; about 5 received placebo; per-sample allocation not given. Sampling was done on day 63 after the first vaccine or placebo injection. This specimen was peripheral blood, taken in a trial of Ad26.COV2.S vaccine versus placebo. All receptors come from a person between 18 and 65 years old who received the Ad26.COV2.S COVID-19 vaccine or a placebo.

This sequence joins TRBV5-1 and TRBJ1-2, with no clear D. The V end lost 5 bases, the J end lost 1 base, and 12 bases lay between the germline ends. The CDR3 runs 14 residues. CDR1 is SGHRS, CDR2 YFSETQ, per germline. The CDR3 protein is CASRPTLFNYGYTF. The CDR3 DNA follows: TGCGCCAGCAGGCCGACTCTTTTTAACTATGGCTACACCTTC.

The chain combines TRBV29-1 with TRBJ2-7; perhaps TRBD1 as D (5 bases). Germline CDR1 and CDR2: SQVTM and ANQGSEA. The CDR3 extends over 13 amino acids. V was trimmed by 6 bases and J by 0 bases, leaving 12 bases between them. CDR3 nucleotide sequence: TGCAGCGTAGCACAGGCGAACTCCTACGAGCAGTACTTC. Its protein is CSVAQANSYEQYF.

This chain uses TRBV5-1 with TRBJ1-2; unclear D gene. Between the trimmed V and J ends, which lost 0 bases and 8 bases, there was a span of 11 bases. CDR3 length: 13 amino acids. CDR1 is SGHRS, CDR2 YFSETQ, per germline. DNA of the CDR3: TGCGCCAGCAGCTTGGGAGGAATGGAGGGCTACACCTTC. Its translation: CASSLGGMEGYTF.

The J gene is TRBJ2-1, the V gene TRBV19, with TRBD2 identical over 14 bases. Germline V gene sequence: CDR1 LNHDA, CDR2 SQIVND (reference sequence). The CDR3 contains 15 residues. Trimming took 8 bases from V and 9 from J; bases not matched to a gene: 9. CDR3 loop: CASATGTSGSGEQFF. CDR3 sequence (DNA): TGTGCCAGTGCTACCGGGACTAGCGGGAGCGGTGAGCAGTTCTTC. Together with reference TRBV19 and TRBJ2-1, the CDR3 gives the full variable domain: DGGITQSPKYLFRKEGQNVTLSCEQNLNHDAMYWYRQDPGQGLRLIYYSQIVNDFQKGDIAEGYSVSREKKESFPLTVTSAQKNPTAFYLCASATGTSGSGEQFFGPGTRLTVL.

V usage is TRBV27 and J usage is TRBJ1-1; 12 bases fit TRBD1. The J segment lost 7 bases and the V segment lost 0 bases, leaving 9 bases of the junction unmatched. The CDR3 loop spans 17 amino acids. The germline V gene encodes CDR1 MNHEY and CDR2 SMNVEV (reference sequence). The CDR3 nucleotides are TGTGCCAGCAGTTTATCCTCCGGGACAGGGGGCAGGAATGAAGCTTTCTTT. This gives the protein CASSLSSGTGGRNEAFF.

The V call is TRBV3-1 (or the pseudogene TRBV3-2), the J call TRBJ1-2; no firm D call. With 3 bases removed from V and 0 bases from J, the gap between germline ends came to 8 bases. The length of the CDR3 is 14 residues. In germline, CDR1 is LGHDT, CDR2 YNNKEL (reference sequence). The CDR3 region is CASSQTRANYGYTF. In DNA form, the CDR3 reads TGTGCCAGCAGCCAGACACGAGCTAACTATGGCTACACCTTC.

The rearrangement joins TRBV7-2 to TRBJ2-5, with 8 bases lining up with TRBD1. CDR1 is SGHTA and CDR2 is FQGNSA in the germline V gene. V dropped 3 bases and J dropped 7; count of bases not matched to a gene: 4. CDR3 size: 13 residues. The CDR3 loop is CASSLDRERTQYF. As DNA, the CDR3 is TGTGCCAGCAGCTTGGACAGGGAAAGGACCCAGTACTTC.

J is TRBJ2-5 and V is TRBV30, with TRBD1 identical over 7 bases. Germline CDR1 and CDR2: GTSNPN and SVGIG (reference sequence). V was clipped by 1 base and J by 5 bases; unmatched bases: 1. The CDR3 is 12 amino acids. In nucleotides, the CDR3 is TGTGCCTGGAGTGGACAGGGCGAGACCCAGTACTTC. Amino acid sequence: CAWSGQGETQYF.

To note about this clone: The sample carries other DNA sequences with the same CDR3. CDR3 DNA: TGCGCCAGCAGCTTGGCTGGGTACCAAGAGACCCAGTACTTC. Protein sequence: CASSLAGYQETQYF. The chain uses TRBV5-1 and TRBJ2-5; D call uncertain. Trimming removed 0 bases at V and 0 bases at J, with 6 bases between. Germline CDR1 reads SGHRS; CDR2 reads YFSETQ. There are 14 residues in the CDR3. Filled out from reference TRBV5-1 and TRBJ2-5, the complete variable domain reads KAGVTQTPRYLIKTRGQQVTLSCSPISGHRSVSWYQQTPGQGLQFLFEYFSETQRNKGNFPGRFSGRQFSNSRSEMNVSTLELGDSALYLCASSLAGYQETQYFGPGTRLLVL.

The V gene is TRBV4-1, the J gene TRBJ2-5; 7 positions match TRBD2. This CDR3 comprises 17 residues. Looked up from germline, CDR1 is MGHRA and CDR2 is YSYEKL. Germline trimming cut 5 bases from V and 5 bases from J; bases unmatched to any gene: 17. The CDR3 sequence is CASSSLYGREIGETQYF. CDR3 bases: TGCGCCAGCAGCTCTCTATATGGGCGGGAGATAGGGGAGACCCAGTACTTC.

The rearrangement links TRBV27 to TRBJ2-3; 7 bases are a match to TRBD1. With 3 bases clipped from V and 4 bases from J, the junction kept 4 bases outside the gene matches. This CDR3 spans 14 amino acids. Germline V gene sequence: CDR1 MNHEY, CDR2 SMNVEV (reference sequence). The CDR3 region has the DNA TGTGCCAGCAGTTTTAGGCAGGGGGCAGATACGCAGTATTTT. It is translated as CASSFRQGADTQYF.

The chain recombines TRBV20-1 with TRBJ1-1; D uncertain. Trimming left V 6 bases short and J 5 bases short, with 10 bases between. This CDR3 is 11 amino acids long. Per germline, CDR1 DFQATT and CDR2 SNEGSKA (reference sequence). CDR3 sequence (DNA): TGCAGTGCCAGACAAGGGACTGAAGCTTTCTTT. This encodes CSARQGTEAFF.

The genes are TRBV5-6 and TRBJ2-1, with D perhaps TRBD1 (6 bases). Trimming removed 2 bases at V and 4 bases at J, with 13 bases between. There are 15 residues in the CDR3. CDR1 SGHDT and CDR2 YYEEEE come from the germline V gene. The CDR3 nucleotides read TGTGCCAGCAGCTTACCCAGGGGCTTTTACAATGAGCAGTTCTTC. Amino acid sequence: CASSLPRGFYNEQFF.

This clone was observed once. The sample carries other DNA sequences with the same CDR3. The chain links TRBV5-1 to TRBJ1-5; D unclear. This CDR3 contains 13 residues. V was shortened by 0 bases and J by 4 bases, with 5 bases between the two germline ends. Germline V gene lookup returns CDR1 SGHRS and CDR2 YFSETQ. The CDR3 loop reads CASSLAQNQPQHF. The CDR3 DNA reads as TGCGCCAGCAGCTTGGCTCAGAATCAGCCCCAGCATTTT.

V usage is TRBV27 and J usage is TRBJ1-5; no firm D call. V was cut by 6 bases and J by 2 bases, with 17 bases left in between. The CDR3 loop spans 16 amino acids. CDR1 is MNHEY, CDR2 SMNVEV, per germline (reference sequence). The CDR3 reads CASSFHGQVGNQPQHF. CDR3 sequence (DNA): TGTGCCAGCAGCTTCCACGGGCAGGTGGGCAATCAGCCCCAGCATTTT.

This chain's CDR3 is CASSSSGSANYGYTF. For the CDR3, the DNA is TGTGCCAGCAGCTCATCAGGGTCAGCTAACTATGGCTACACCTTC. V and J are TRBV13 and TRBJ1-2, with D possibly TRBD1 on 5 matching bases. V was cut by 4 bases and J by 0 bases, with 12 bases left in between. The CDR3 consists of 15 residues. Germline V gene data show CDR1 as PRHDT and CDR2 as FYEKMQ (reference sequence).

This clone was seen just once. This chain joins TRBV19 and TRBJ2-7; D is possibly TRBD2 (5 bases). This CDR3 region has 15 residues. Germline values: CDR1 LNHDA, CDR2 SQIVND (reference sequence). Between the trimmed V and J ends, which lost 0 bases and 5 bases, there was a span of 14 bases. This CDR3 is CASSIDHRGLDEQYF. The CDR3 nucleotides are TGTGCCAGTAGTATAGATCATAGAGGGTTGGACGAGCAGTACTTC.

V gene TRBV7-2 combines with J gene TRBJ1-5; D ambiguous. V gave up 1 base and J gave up 0 bases, with 7 bases separating them. The CDR3 totals 15 residues. CDR1 and CDR2 from the germline V gene are SGHTA and FQGNSA. CDR3 nucleotides: TGTGCCAGCAGCTTAGTATGGAATAGCAATCAGCCCCAGCATTTT. Translation gives CASSLVWNSNQPQHF.

The table lists this clone with a count of one. The chain employs TRBV18 and TRBJ2-7, with D maybe TRBD2 (5 bases). The CDR3 has 18 residues. Trimming cost V 2 bases and J 3 bases, with 23 bases left between them. Germline V gene lookup returns CDR1 KGHSH and CDR2 LQKENI. The CDR3: CASSPYGVPVSTDYEQYF. DNA of the CDR3: TGTGCCAGCTCACCATACGGGGTTCCTGTGTCTACAGACTACGAGCAGTACTTC.

The sample holds one count of this clone. DNA of the CDR3: TGCGCCAGCAGCCAAGATAGGGGACTCATCTTGAGGGGCTATGGCTACACCTTC. Its protein product is CASSQDRGLILRGYGYTF. The rearrangement links TRBV4-1 to TRBJ1-2, with D possibly being TRBD1 (5 bases). Germline V gives CDR1 MGHRA, CDR2 YSYEKL. The CDR3 runs 18 residues. V was clipped by 0 bases and J by 4 bases, with 21 bases between them.

With regard to this clone: The junction shows a germline mismatch at one end, possibly a read error. In DNA, the CDR3 is TGTGCCAGCAATGAAAGGACAGGAGGTGGTGGCTACACCTTC. Translated: CASNERTGGGGYTF. The chain has TRBV2 and TRBJ1-2; 7 positions agree with TRBD1. Germline-derived CDR1 and CDR2 are SNHLY and FYNNEI. The CDR3 is 14 residues long.

The chain couples TRBV6-4 to TRBJ2-2; perhaps TRBD1 as D (7 bases). V was cut by 10 bases and J by 5 bases, with 17 bases left in between. The CDR3 has 14 amino acids. CDR1 and CDR2 (germline): MRHNA, SNTAGT. CDR3 loop: CAIDTGAGTGELFF. As DNA, the CDR3 is TGTGCCATCGATACAGGGGCGGGAACCGGGGAGCTGTTTTTT.

The chain combines TRBV5-4 with TRBJ2-1, with 12 positions matching TRBD2. V was pared by 1 base and J by 7 bases, with 0 bases of the junction left unmatched. The germline V gene has CDR1 SGHNT and CDR2 YYREEE (reference sequence). The CDR3 runs to 14 residues. DNA for the CDR3: TGTGCCAGCAGCTTGACTAGCGGGAGGAATGAGCAGTTCTTC. It yields the protein CASSLTSGRNEQFF.

The chain carries TRBV15 and TRBJ2-7; 10 bases align to TRBD2. The CDR3 consists of 18 residues. V was clipped by 3 bases and J by 0 bases; unmatched bases: 11. Germline CDR1 and CDR2: LNHNV and YYDKDF (reference sequence). The CDR3 reads CATSSPGLAAEYSYEQYF. Written as DNA, the CDR3 is TGTGCCACCAGCAGCCCCGGACTAGCGGCAGAGTACTCCTACGAGCAGTACTTC.

This clone was seen a handful of times. The chain is built from TRBV5-1 and TRBJ2-7; TRBD2 matches at 9 bases. This CDR3 has 17 residues. Germline CDR1 and CDR2: SGHRS and YFSETQ. The V and J ends lost 0 bases and 0 bases, in that order; junction bases with no gene match: 7. CDR3: CASSLDEREAISYEQYF. The CDR3 DNA reads as TGCGCCAGCAGCTTGGATGAGCGGGAGGCGATCTCCTACGAGCAGTACTTC.

This chain connects TRBV5-1 to TRBJ2-1; D unclear. The CDR3 is 13 amino acids. CDR1 and CDR2 from the germline V gene are SGHRS and YFSETQ. Between the trimmed V and J ends, which lost 1 base and 7 bases, there was a span of 9 bases. The CDR3 loop reads CASSLTIRNEQFF. In DNA form, the CDR3 reads TGCGCCAGCAGCTTGACGATTCGGAATGAGCAGTTCTTC.